This note documents a single T cell receptor beta chain sequence. Antigen: not known. The data were produced by immunoSEQ multiplex PCR, yet TCRdb's version contains in-frame clones alone and is incomplete. The data show around 11,000 clones, 68% seen once. The CDR3 has 14 residues. Trimming cost V 4 bases and J 4 bases; bases outside gene matches: 8. CDR1 and CDR2 (germline): SGHRS, YFSETQ. This entry is derived from a study of T cell repertoires in urothelial bladder cancer. Study results and caveats: A single clone reached about 2% in benign versus up to roughly 15% in carcinoma.

The V call is TRBV5-1, the J call TRBJ2-7; TRBD1 aligns across 7 bases. This clonotype was sampled from a human donor with a benign inflammatory bladder lesion. Sequencing was done on a sample of tumor-infiltrating cells from bladder cancer. CDR3 sequence reads: CASSIKLRGYEQYF. The CDR3 bases are TGCGCCAGCAGCATCAAACTCAGGGGGTACGAGCAGTACTTC.